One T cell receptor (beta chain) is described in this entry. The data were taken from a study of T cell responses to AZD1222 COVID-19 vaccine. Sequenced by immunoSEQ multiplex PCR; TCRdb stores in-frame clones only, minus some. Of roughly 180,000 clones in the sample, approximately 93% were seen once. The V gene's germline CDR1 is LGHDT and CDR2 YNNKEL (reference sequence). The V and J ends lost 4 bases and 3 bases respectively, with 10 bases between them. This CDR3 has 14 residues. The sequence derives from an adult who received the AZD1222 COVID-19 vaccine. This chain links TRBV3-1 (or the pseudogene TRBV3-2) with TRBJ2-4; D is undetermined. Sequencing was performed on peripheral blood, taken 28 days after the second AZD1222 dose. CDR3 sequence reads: CASSPEPGKNIQYF. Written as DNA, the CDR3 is TGTGCCAGCAGCCCCGAGCCCGGCAAAAACATTCAGTACTTC.